This entry describes one T cell receptor beta chain. These data are taken from a study of T cells in Graves' hyperthyroidism and ophthalmopathy. RNA transcripts served as the template for amplifying TCR beta CDR3 regions. The HTBI primer set drove a first-round RT-PCR of the TCR CDR3. TCRdb itself ran the multiplex PCR reads through MiXCR, one entry per CDR3 protein. The sample includes under 350,000 distinct CDR3 sequences, under 25% of them seen just once. V was trimmed by 0 bases and J by 3 bases, leaving 17 bases between them. The CDR3 consists of 18 residues. Germline-derived CDR1 and CDR2 are MDHEN and SYDVKM. Stable disease denoted Graves' hyperthyroidism without ophthalmopathy progression within 18 months. PBMCs were sourced from roughly 9.7 ml fresh peripheral blood.

The rearrangement joins TRBV28 to TRBJ2-2, with D tentatively TRBD1 (6 bases). The receptor was derived from a woman in her 50s with Graves' hyperthyroidism. The sample consisted of blood. The DNA for the CDR3 is TGTGCCAGCAGTTTATGGGGAACAGGGCGTTTCGACACCGGGGAGCTGTTTTTT. Its protein is CASSLWGTGRFDTGELFF.